Below are 14 T cell receptor beta chains sequenced from a single sample in a study of blood T cells in healthy people across ages. Alongside a J-beta primer mix, a sample-barcoded 5' primer served in a second PCR lasting about 7 to 12 cycles. TCRdb ran MiXCR on the 5' RACE reads and lists one entry per CDR3 protein. The sample has about 500,000 distinct CDR3 sequences, around 24% seen once. The sample also formed part of further work on T cells of mothers and their children.

The specimen was blood. These receptors were obtained from a boy aged 5-17 years in good health.

On this clonotype: The limits of the CDR3 on the DNA are not certain, so only TCRdb's listed CDR3 is given. V gene TRBV9 combines with J gene TRBJ2-7; the table's TRBD1 call for D was not verified on the DNA. The germline CDR1 and CDR2 sequences are SGDLS and YYNGEE. The CDR3 extends over 14 residues, inclusive of both ends. The CDR3: CASSVAGGSYEQHF.

V gene TRBV12-3 or TRBV12-4 combines with J gene TRBJ2-4; 8 nucleotides agree with TRBD1. The CDR3 spans 14 residues. V dropped 6 bases and J dropped 9; count of bases not matched to a gene: 10. The CDR3 spells CASSGQGGSGIQYF. DNA for the CDR3: TGTGCCAGCAGCGGACAGGGTGGATCGGGCATTCAGTACTTC.

This chain joins TRBV7-8 and TRBJ2-5, with 7 bases lining up with TRBD2. The end of the DNA fits TRBJ2-7 better, so the J call may be wrong. The CDR3 has 20 residues. The germline CDR1 and CDR2 sequences are SGHVS and FQNEAQ. The CDR3 DNA sequence: TGTGCCAGCAGCTTATCTAAACACAAAAGGATAGCGGGTCGTTTCTACGAGCAGTACTTC. As protein: CASSLSKHKRIAGRFYEQYF.

The gene calls are TRBV12-3 or TRBV12-4 and TRBJ1-5; a possible D gene is TRBD1 (6 bases). V was shortened by 6 bases and J by 4 bases, with 13 bases between the two germline ends. CDR3 length: 14 amino acids. CDR3 in amino acids: CASSSHRENQPQHF. The CDR3 DNA sequence: TGTGCCAGCAGCTCCCACAGGGAAAATCAGCCCCAGCATTTT.

A few counts support this clonotype. The rearrangement uses TRBV20-1 and TRBJ2-7, with no clear D. Germline values: CDR1 DFQATT, CDR2 SNEGSKA (reference sequence). The length of the CDR3 is 13 residues. Trimming stripped 7 bases from V and 9 bases from J, with 22 bases between. In DNA, the CDR3 is TGCAGTGTCGGGCCAGATCTTCAGCTAGGGCAGTACTTC. Protein: CSVGPDLQLGQYF.

This clonotype showed up just a few times. As DNA, the CDR3 is TGTGCCAGCAGTTCCCTCGGGACTAGCGGGGGGAATGAGCAGTTCTTC. Amino acids: CASSSLGTSGGNEQFF. The chain couples TRBV27 to TRBJ2-1, with TRBD2 identical over 15 bases. The ends lost 4 bases at V and 7 bases at J; junction bases unmatched: 5. Germline values: CDR1 MNHEY, CDR2 SMNVEV (reference sequence). The CDR3 totals 16 residues.

The chain combines TRBV7-2 with TRBJ2-6, with D perhaps being TRBD1 or TRBD2 (5 bases each). The CDR3 has 18 residues. Trimming stripped 5 bases from V and 0 bases from J, with 17 bases between. Germline loops: CDR1 SGHTA, CDR2 FQGNSA. In nucleotides, the CDR3 is TGTGCCAGCAGCCCAAAGGGACCTCAGAGCTCTGGGGCCAACGTCCTGACTTTC. Its translation is CASSPKGPQSSGANVLTF.

V is TRBV9 and J is TRBJ1-1; D call uncertain. The germline V gene has CDR1 SGDLS and CDR2 YYNGEE. The length of the CDR3 is 15 residues. V dropped 0 bases and J dropped 5 bases, with 14 bases sitting between them. Here the CDR3 reads CASSVEPGSGTEAFF. CDR3 in DNA: TGTGCCAGCAGCGTAGAGCCGGGCTCGGGGACTGAAGCTTTCTTT.

This clonotype was seen a handful of times. The chain is built from TRBV5-1 and TRBJ2-7; the D gene is possibly TRBD2 (5 bases). Germline V gene sequence: CDR1 SGHRS, CDR2 YFSETQ. The CDR3 totals 14 residues. Trimming left V 4 bases short and J 3 bases short, with 14 bases between. The CDR3: CASSSGGSFYEQYF. CDR3 DNA sequence: TGCGCCAGCAGCAGCGGAGGATCGTTCTACGAGCAGTACTTC.

This clonotype was observed at least ten times. The chain has TRBV7-3 and TRBJ2-5, with D tentatively TRBD1 (5 bases). CDR1 and CDR2 (germline): SGHTA, FQGTGA. CDR3 length: 13 residues. Deletions cut 5 bases from V and 5 bases from J, with 12 bases between. The CDR3 spells CASSVDIGETQYF. The DNA of the CDR3 is TGTGCCAGCAGCGTGGACATAGGGGAGACCCAGTACTTC.

This clonotype has just a few counts. The rearrangement joins TRBV20-1 to TRBJ1-1; 7 bases fit TRBD1. Trimming cost V 5 bases and J 3 bases; bases outside gene matches: 0. Germline V lookup: CDR1 DFQATT, CDR2 SNEGSKA (reference sequence). The CDR3 is 11 amino acids. Written as DNA, the CDR3 is TGCAGTGCTGGACAGGACACTGAAGCTTTCTTT. Protein product: CSAGQDTEAFF.

The chain employs TRBV20-1 and TRBJ1-1; TRBD1 might be the D (5 bases). The V gene's germline CDR1 is DFQATT and CDR2 SNEGSKA (reference sequence). The CDR3 sequence is 15 residues long. Trimming left V 6 bases short and J 4 bases short, with 21 bases between. The CDR3 sequence is CSAPPAGQGGTEAFF. CDR3 in DNA: TGCAGTGCCCCCCCGGCTGGGCAGGGCGGCACTGAAGCTTTCTTT.

J is TRBJ1-1 and V is TRBV12-3 or TRBV12-4; a weak D match, TRBD1 (5 bases). CDR3 length: 16 amino acids. Trimming removed 5 bases at V and 7 bases at J, with 23 bases between. The CDR3 DNA is TGTGCCAGCAGTCCCTCATTTTCAGGGCGAATTCTTGAAGCTTTCTTT. Protein sequence: CASSPSFSGRILEAFF.

This chain uses TRBV28 with TRBJ2-5; 9 bases map to TRBD2. Per germline, CDR1 MDHEN and CDR2 SYDVKM. Trimming took 3 bases from V and 3 from J; bases not matched to a gene: 20. There are 20 residues in the CDR3. The CDR3 DNA sequence: TGTGCCAGCAGTTTCCCCCTTGCTCGAGTTGAGCGGGAGGCCGAAGAGACCCAGTACTTC. Residues: CASSFPLARVEREAEETQYF.